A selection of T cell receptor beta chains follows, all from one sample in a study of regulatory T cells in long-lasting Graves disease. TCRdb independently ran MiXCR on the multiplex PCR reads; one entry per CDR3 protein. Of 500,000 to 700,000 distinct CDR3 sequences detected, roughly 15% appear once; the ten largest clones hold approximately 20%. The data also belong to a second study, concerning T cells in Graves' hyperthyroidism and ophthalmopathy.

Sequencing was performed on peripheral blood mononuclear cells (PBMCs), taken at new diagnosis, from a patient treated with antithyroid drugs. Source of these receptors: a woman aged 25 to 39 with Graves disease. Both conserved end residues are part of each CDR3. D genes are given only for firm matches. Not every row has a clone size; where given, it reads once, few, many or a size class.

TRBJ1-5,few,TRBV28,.,TGTGCCAGCAGTTTATACAGGGCCAGCAGCAATCAGCCCCAGCATTTT,CASSLYRASSNQPQHF
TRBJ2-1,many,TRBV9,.,TGTGCCAGCAGCGTAGGGTCAGGCTGGAATGAGCAGTTCTTC,CASSVGSGWNEQFF
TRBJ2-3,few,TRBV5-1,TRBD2,TGCGCCAGCAGCCCAGGACTAGTCTCAGATACGCAGTATTTT,CASSPGLVSDTQYF
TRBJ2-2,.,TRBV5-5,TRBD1,TGTGCCAGCAGCTCCCACCGTGGTTTTCCGGGACAGGGTCACACCGGGGAGCTGTTTTTT,CASSSHRGFPGQGHTGELFF
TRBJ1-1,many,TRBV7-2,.,TGTGCCAGCAGCTTATGGCGACGCCCGGACACTGAAGCTTTCTTT,CASSLWRRPDTEAFF
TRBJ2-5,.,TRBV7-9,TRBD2,TGTGCCAGCAGCCCCGACCTAACTAGCGGAGAGACCCAGTACTTC,CASSPDLTSGETQYF
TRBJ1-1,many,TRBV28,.,TGTGCCAGCAGTCTTTTGACAGCTGAAGCTTTCTTT,CASSLLTAEAFF
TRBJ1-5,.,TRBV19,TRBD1,TGTGCCGGTTCCGGGACAGGGGGCAATCAGCCCCAGCATTTT,CAGSGTGGNQPQHF
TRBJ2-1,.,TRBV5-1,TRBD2,TGCGCCAGCAGCCCGACTAGCGGGAGGGCCGCATCCTACAATGAGCAGTTCTTC,CASSPTSGRAASYNEQFF
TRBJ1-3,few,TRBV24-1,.,TGTGCCACCAGTGAATCCGGAATCTCTGGAAACACCATATATTTT,CATSESGISGNTIYF
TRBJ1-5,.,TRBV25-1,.,TGTGCCAGCAGTGAATCCCCCGACACAAATCAGCCCCAGCATTTT,CASSESPDTNQPQHF
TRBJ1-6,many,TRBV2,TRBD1,TGTGCCAGCAATTACAGGGGGAGTTCACCCCTCCACTTT,CASNYRGSSPLHF